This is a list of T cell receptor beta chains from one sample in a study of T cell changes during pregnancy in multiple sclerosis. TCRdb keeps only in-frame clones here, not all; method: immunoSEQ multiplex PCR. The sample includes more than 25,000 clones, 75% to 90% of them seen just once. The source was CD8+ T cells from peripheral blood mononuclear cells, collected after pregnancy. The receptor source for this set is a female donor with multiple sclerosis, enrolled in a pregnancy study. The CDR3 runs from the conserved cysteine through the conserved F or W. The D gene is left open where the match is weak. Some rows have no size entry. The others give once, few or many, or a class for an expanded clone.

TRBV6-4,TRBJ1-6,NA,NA,CASSDGTNSPLHF,TGTGCCAGCAGTGACGGGACAAATTCACCCCTCCACTTT
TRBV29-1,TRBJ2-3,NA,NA,CSVEGRLEATTQYF,TGCAGCGTTGAAGGGAGACTGGAGGCGACTACGCAGTATTTT
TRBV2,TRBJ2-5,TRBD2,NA,CASSLSFTSGDQETQYF,TGTGCCAGCAGCCTTTCTTTTACTAGCGGGGACCAAGAGACCCAGTACTTC
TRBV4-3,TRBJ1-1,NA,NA,CASSLQIDRVGTEAFF,TGCGCCAGCAGCCTACAGATCGACAGAGTGGGCACTGAAGCTTTCTTT
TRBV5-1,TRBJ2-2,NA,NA,CASSLLLSGTGELFF,TGCGCCAGCAGCTTGCTTTTATCCGGGACCGGGGAGCTGTTTTTT
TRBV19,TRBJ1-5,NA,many,CATRRVGHNQPQHF,TGTGCCACCCGGCGGGTGGGACACAATCAGCCCCAGCATTTT
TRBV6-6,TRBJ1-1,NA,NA,CASGDTMNTEAFF,TGTGCCAGCGGCGACACAATGAACACTGAAGCTTTCTTT
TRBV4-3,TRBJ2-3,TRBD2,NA,CASSQDRLAGSDTQYF,TGCGCCAGCAGCCAAGATAGGCTAGCGGGATCGGATACGCAGTATTTT
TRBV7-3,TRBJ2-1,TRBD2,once,CASSISGSSYNEQFF,TGTGCCAGCAGCATTAGCGGGAGCTCCTACAATGAGCAGTTCTTC
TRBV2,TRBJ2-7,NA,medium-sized,CASTPVPSDTYEQYF,TGTGCCAGCACACCAGTACCTAGCGATACCTACGAGCAGTACTTC
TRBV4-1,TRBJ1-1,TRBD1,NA,CASSQATGETEAFF,TGCGCCAGCAGCCAAGCGACAGGGGAGACTGAAGCTTTCTTT